This T cell receptor (beta chain) was retrieved from a study of vaccination effects on CD4 cells after COVID-19. Overall study: The post-vaccine samples were taken, at the median, 72 days after the second dose. Findings and limits, study-wide: Marked clonal contraction of both clone types appeared late after vaccination. Researchers report that only 1 of 255 vaccine-induced clones in healthy vaccinees cross-reacted with common cold coronaviruses.

Generated by immunoSEQ multiplex PCR, the TCRdb table keeps only in-frame clones and is missing some. Of over 60,000 clones detected, about 67% appear once; the ten largest clones hold roughly 1.4%. In the ViraFEST assay, antigen-specific CD4+ clonotypes were identified by expansion after peptide-pool stimulation. Following culture for 9 to 11 days, CD4+ T cells were isolated. Two-dose BNT162b2 or mRNA-1273 vaccination was given to participants. Cultures received IL-2 medium that replaced half the medium on days 3 and 7. Per the germline V gene, CDR1 is LGHNA and CDR2 is YSLEER. Trimming took 6 bases from V and 8 from J, leaving 7 bases between them. CDR3 size: 11 residues. This clone occurred a few times. Its target is not known.

Sequencing used CD4+ T cells from PBMCs cultured with HCoV-229E spike peptides, obtained after COVID-19 vaccination. The rearrangement links TRBV4-3 to TRBJ1-4, with D unclear. This clonotype originated in a human donor who received a COVID-19 vaccine. The DNA of the CDR3 is TGCGCCAGCAGTCTCGGGGAAAAACTGTTTTTT. It specifies CASSLGEKLFF.